This record looks at one TCR beta chain sequence and its context. Its antigen is unidentified. These data originate in a study of cytomegalovirus exposure and HLA in healthy donors. Study-wide findings and caveats: By a later analysis, the bulk of CMV-associated TCR beta chains appeared HLA-restricted. Most TCR sequences were seen very rarely across donors, but some public TCRs occurred in many.

Germline V gene sequence: CDR1 MGHRA, CDR2 YSYEKL. V was clipped by 4 bases and J by 4 bases, with 16 bases between them. The CDR3 has 15 residues. 60 Vbeta and 13 Jbeta primers were used in PCR. The table came from immunoSEQ multiplex PCR; TCRdb's copy has only in-frame clones and leaves some out. The sample shows 85,000 to 130,000 clones, 75% to 85% of them seen only once. The source of this sequence is a woman aged 18-29 years in good health and CMV-seronegative. Sequenced: PBMCs. V and J are TRBV4-1 and TRBJ1-1; D is undetermined. Written as DNA, the CDR3 is TGCGCCAGCAGCCCGTCTGTACGTCGGAGCACTGAAGCTTTCTTT. Translated, it gives CASSPSVRRSTEAFF.